This TCR beta chain was obtained from a study of cytomegalovirus exposure and HLA in healthy donors. From germline, CDR1 is LNHDA and CDR2 SQIVND (reference sequence). This CDR3 comprises 13 residues. V was cut by 5 bases and J by 2 bases, with 9 bases left in between. 60 Vbeta and 13 Jbeta primers were used in PCR. Assay: immunoSEQ multiplex PCR; the TCRdb copy retains only in-frame clones and omits some. The table lists 150,000 or so clones. Source material: PBMCs. The genes are TRBV19 and TRBJ1-2; TRBD1 is a possible D gene (6 bases). This receptor was obtained from a woman aged 40 to 50 in good health and CMV-seropositive. In DNA form, the CDR3 reads TGTGCCAGTAGTCTAACAGGGAACTATGGCTACACCTTC. It translates to CASSLTGNYGYTF.